Sequencing of this TCR beta chain was carried out in a study of high-grade serous ovarian cancer treatment subgroups. The overall study: Mean per sample: approximately 14,000 reads, some 8,100 unique TCR beta rearrangements. Overall study results and limits: Same-patient tumor repertoires overlapped at about 0.095 to 0.79; different patients barely overlapped.

The V gene lost 1 base and the J gene lost 0 bases, with 12 bases spanning the gap. The CDR3 is 17 residues long. Germline V lookup: CDR1 MNHNS, CDR2 SASEGT. Tumor samples were obtained before definitive surgery or chemotherapy. Some clones are missing from TCRdb's copy, which holds only in-frame ones; the method was immunoSEQ multiplex PCR. Of roughly 5,000 clones in the sample, approximately 70% were seen once. Remarks on this clone: What it binds is unknown.

The sequence derives from a human donor with high-grade serous ovarian cancer. What was sequenced was tumor tissue. The chain is built from TRBV6-1 and TRBJ2-2; the D is unclear. CDR3 nucleotides: TGTGCCAGCAGTGAAGGGAGTCAGCGTCCGAACACCGGGGAGCTGTTTTTT. Its protein product is CASSEGSQRPNTGELFF.